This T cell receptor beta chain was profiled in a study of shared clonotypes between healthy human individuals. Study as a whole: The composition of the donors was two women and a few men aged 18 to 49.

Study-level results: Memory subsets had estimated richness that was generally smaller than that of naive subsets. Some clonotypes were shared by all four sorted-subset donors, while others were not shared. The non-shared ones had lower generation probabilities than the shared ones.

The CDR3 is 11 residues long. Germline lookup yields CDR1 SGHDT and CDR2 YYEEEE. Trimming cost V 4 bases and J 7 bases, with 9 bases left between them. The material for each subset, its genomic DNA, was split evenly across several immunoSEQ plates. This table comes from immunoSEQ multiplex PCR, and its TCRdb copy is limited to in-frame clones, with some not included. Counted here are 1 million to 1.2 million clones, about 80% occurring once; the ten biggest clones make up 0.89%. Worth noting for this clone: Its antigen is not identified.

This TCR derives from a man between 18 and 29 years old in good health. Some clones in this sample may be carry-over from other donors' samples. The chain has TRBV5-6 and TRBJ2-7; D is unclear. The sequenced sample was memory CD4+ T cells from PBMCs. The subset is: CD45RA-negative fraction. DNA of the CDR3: TGTGCCAGCAGCCTCCAGAGAGAGCAGTACTTC. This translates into CASSLQREQYF.